This TCR beta chain was sequenced for a study of graft-versus-host responses after intestinal transplantation. Across the study: Recipients received multivisceral, liver-intestinal, or isolated intestinal transplants. The recipients all started with anti-thymocyte globulin induction and then took tacrolimus and steroids for 3 to 4 years. The study, taken as a whole, reports: Detected in recipient marrow were GvH clones, some of which were first observed in ileum or blood.

Assay: immunoSEQ multiplex PCR; the TCRdb copy retains only in-frame clones and omits some. This table holds some 86,000 clones, around nine tenths found once. With regard to this clone: The antigen is undetermined.

Trimming left V 5 bases short and J 3 bases short, with 12 bases between. The CDR3 is 14 residues long. CDR1 and CDR2 from the germline V gene are MNHEY and SVGAGI. The chain recombines TRBV6-5 with TRBJ2-3, with D uncertain. Sequences were derived from unstimulated CD8+ T cells sorted from spleen or lymph node cells, sampled before intestinal transplant. This clonotype was sampled from a human donor who received an intestinal transplant. This CDR3 is CASSPSPSTDTQYF. DNA of the CDR3: TGTGCCAGCAGTCCATCCCCATCAACAGATACGCAGTATTTT.